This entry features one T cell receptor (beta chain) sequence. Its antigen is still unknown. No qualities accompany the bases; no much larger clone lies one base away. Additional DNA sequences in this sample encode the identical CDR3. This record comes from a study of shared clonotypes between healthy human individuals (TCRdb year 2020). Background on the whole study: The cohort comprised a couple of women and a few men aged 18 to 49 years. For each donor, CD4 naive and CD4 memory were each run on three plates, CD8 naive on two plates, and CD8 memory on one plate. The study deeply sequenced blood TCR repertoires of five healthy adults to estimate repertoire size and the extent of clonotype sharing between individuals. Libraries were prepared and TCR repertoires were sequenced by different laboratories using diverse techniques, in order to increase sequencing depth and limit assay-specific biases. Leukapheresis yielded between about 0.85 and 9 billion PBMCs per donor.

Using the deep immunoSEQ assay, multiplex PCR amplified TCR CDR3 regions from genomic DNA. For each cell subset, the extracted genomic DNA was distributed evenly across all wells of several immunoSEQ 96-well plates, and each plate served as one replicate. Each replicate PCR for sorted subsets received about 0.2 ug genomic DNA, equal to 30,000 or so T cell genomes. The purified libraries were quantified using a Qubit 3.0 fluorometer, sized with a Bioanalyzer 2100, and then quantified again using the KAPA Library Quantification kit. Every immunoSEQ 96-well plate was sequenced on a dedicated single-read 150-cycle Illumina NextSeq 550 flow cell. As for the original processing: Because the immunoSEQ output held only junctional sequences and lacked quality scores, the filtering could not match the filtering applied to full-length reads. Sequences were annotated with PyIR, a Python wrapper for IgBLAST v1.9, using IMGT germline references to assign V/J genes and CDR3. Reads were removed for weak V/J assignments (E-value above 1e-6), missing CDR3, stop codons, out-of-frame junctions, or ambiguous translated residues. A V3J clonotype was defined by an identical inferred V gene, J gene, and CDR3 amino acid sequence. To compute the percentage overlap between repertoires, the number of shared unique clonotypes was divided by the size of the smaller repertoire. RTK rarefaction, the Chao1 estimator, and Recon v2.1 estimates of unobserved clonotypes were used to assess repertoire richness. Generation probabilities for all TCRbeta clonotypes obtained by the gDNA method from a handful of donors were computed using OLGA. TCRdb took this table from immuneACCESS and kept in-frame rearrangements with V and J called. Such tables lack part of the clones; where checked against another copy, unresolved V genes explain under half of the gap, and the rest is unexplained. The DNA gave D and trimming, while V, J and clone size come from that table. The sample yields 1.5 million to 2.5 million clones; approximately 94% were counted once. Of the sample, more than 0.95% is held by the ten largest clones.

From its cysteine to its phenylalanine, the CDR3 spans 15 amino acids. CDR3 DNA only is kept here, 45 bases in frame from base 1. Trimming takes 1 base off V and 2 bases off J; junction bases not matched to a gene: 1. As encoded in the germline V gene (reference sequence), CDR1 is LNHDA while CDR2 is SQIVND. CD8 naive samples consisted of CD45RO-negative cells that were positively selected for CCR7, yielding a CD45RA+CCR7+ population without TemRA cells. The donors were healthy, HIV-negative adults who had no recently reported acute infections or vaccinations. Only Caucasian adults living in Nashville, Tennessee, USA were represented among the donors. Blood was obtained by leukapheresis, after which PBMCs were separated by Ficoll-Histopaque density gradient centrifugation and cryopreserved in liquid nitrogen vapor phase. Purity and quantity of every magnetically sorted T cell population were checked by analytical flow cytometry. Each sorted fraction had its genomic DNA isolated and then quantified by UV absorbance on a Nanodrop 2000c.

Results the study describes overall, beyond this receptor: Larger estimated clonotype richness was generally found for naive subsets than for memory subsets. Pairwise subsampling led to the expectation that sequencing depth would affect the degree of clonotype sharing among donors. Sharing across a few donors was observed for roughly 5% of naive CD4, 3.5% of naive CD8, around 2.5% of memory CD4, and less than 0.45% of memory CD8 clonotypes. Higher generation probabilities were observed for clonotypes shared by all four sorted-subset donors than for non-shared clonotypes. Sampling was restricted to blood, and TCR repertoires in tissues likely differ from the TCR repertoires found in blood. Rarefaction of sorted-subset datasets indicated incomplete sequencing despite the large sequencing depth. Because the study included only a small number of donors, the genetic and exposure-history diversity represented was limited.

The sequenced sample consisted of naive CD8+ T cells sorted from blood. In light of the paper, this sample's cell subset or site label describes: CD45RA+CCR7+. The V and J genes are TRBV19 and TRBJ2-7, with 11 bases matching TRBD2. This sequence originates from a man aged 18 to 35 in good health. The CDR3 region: CASSIGLAGTYEQYF. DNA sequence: TGTGCCAGTAGTATAGGACTAGCGGGGACCTACGAGCAGTACTTC. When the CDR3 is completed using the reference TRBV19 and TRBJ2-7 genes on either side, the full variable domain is DGGITQSPKYLFRKEGQNVTLSCEQNLNHDAMYWYRQDPGQGLRLIYYSQIVNDFQKGDIAEGYSVSREKKESFPLTVTSAQKNPTAFYLCASSIGLAGTYEQYFGPGTRLTVT.